This paragraph reports one TCR beta chain. This sample is part of a study of shared clonotypes between healthy human individuals. The assay was immunoSEQ multiplex PCR, and TCRdb's table has in-frame clones only and misses some. The table records fewer than 200,000 clones, 90% to 95% of them present only once. The CDR3 sequence is 18 residues long. The chain employs TRBV21-1 and TRBJ2-7; the D call in the table, TRBD2, was not verified against the DNA. TRBV21-1 is annotated as a pseudogene. The material sequenced was naive CD4+ T cells sorted from blood. The subset here: CD45RA+ positively selected. The sequence was collected from a woman in her 30s in good health. The CDR3 DNA reads TGTGCCAGCAGCAAAATCAGACTAGCGGAAATTTTCTCCTACGAGCAGTACTTC. Translation gives CASSKIRLAEIFSYEQYF.